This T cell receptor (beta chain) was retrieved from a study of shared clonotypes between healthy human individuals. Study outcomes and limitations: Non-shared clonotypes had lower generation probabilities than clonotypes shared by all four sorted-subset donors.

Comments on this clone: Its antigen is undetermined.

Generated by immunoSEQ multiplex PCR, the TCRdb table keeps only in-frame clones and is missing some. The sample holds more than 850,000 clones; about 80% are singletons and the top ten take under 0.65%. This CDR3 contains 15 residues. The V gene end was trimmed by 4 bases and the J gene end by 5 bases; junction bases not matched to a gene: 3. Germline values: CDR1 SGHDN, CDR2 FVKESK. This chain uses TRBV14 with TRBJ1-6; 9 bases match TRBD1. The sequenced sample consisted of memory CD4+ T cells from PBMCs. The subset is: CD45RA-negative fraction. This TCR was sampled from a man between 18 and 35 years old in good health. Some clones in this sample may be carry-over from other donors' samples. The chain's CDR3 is CASSPRQGDNSPLHF. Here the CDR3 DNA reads TGTGCCAGCAGCCCCCGACAGGGGGATAATTCACCCCTCCACTTT.